Listed below are T cell receptor beta chains from one sample, sequenced in a study of blood T cell repertoires in COVID-19. Data came from immunoSEQ multiplex PCR; TCRdb stores just in-frame clones and leaves some out. The sample lists some 78,000 clones; just over 85% were seen once. The source material was peripheral blood. The receptor source for this set is a man aged 45 to 65 with active or convalescent COVID-19. The conserved cysteine and the conserved F or W are not part of the CDR3 here. Fields, in order: J gene, V gene, CDR3 protein.

J: TRBJ1-1
V: TRBV29-1
CDR3: SVGQFHMATEAF

J: TRBJ1-4
V: TRBV4-1
CDR3: ASSHTGGIEKLF

J: TRBJ2-1
V: TRBV28
CDR3: ASSLYLGTYNEQF

J: TRBJ2-1
V: TRBV6-5
CDR3: ASTRDAGEGQF

J: TRBJ1-1
V: TRBV30
CDR3: AWSGRRVNTEAF

J: TRBJ2-7
V: TRBV12-5
CDR3: ASGSPYSGAEEQY

J: TRBJ1-5
V: TRBV5-8
CDR3: ASSRGPGGAWQPQH

J: TRBJ2-7
V: TRBV7-2
CDR3: ASSTLAGGNYEQY

J: TRBJ1-1
V: TRBV5-5
CDR3: ASSFFRDRTEAF

J: TRBJ1-1
V: TRBV27
CDR3: ASSLRGINTEAF

J: TRBJ1-5
V: TRBV19
CDR3: ASSIIGGGFNQPQH

J: TRBJ1-6
V: TRBV11-3
CDR3: ASSEGDSPLH

J: TRBJ1-4
V: TRBV29-1
CDR3: SAALTGNGEKLF

J: TRBJ1-4
V: TRBV7-9
CDR3: ASSHRVGDEKLF

J: TRBJ2-5
V: TRBV9
CDR3: ASSEGEGVGETQY

J: TRBJ1-6
V: TRBV6-5
CDR3: ATLGQKGAAPLH

J: TRBJ2-2
V: TRBV5-1
CDR3: ASSLSRVNTGELF

J: TRBJ2-3
V: TRBV6-5
CDR3: ASSYKSGGGADTQY

J: TRBJ2-1
V: TRBV7-2
CDR3: ASRSKGGLAGTYNEQF

J: TRBJ2-5
V: TRBV7-6
CDR3: ASSLVRLPETQY

J: TRBJ2-7
V: TRBV19
CDR3: ASSLRTGTGSSEIGYEQY

J: TRBJ2-3
V: TRBV9
CDR3: ASSVVGSDPDTDTQY

J: TRBJ2-7
V: TRBV29-1
CDR3: SVEETGYEQY

J: TRBJ2-7
V: TRBV2
CDR3: ASGEGAYEQY

J: TRBJ2-7
V: TRBV6-5
CDR3: ASSYFGQGRYEQY

J: TRBJ2-7
V: TRBV5-1
CDR3: ASSSGQHRTEQY

J: TRBJ2-3
V: TRBV11-3
CDR3: ASSGTSGGPDTQY

J: TRBJ1-2
V: TRBV7-2
CDR3: ASSATHPDRGGYGYT

J: TRBJ2-5
V: TRBV11-2
CDR3: ASSLGRNRETQY

J: TRBJ2-7
V: TRBV9
CDR3: ASSVVVDQSRGPYEQY

J: TRBJ1-5
V: TRBV9
CDR3: ASSANRGPDQPQH

J: TRBJ2-7
V: TRBV30
CDR3: AWSVQSVYEQY

J: TRBJ1-2
V: TRBV6-1
CDR3: ASSEAGTEKLNYGYT

J: TRBJ1-2
V: TRBV6-5
CDR3: ASSWGQGNYGYT

J: TRBJ2-4
V: TRBV3-1/TRBV3-2
CDR3: ASSQSQGGRSLGVRAKNIQY

J: TRBJ1-2
V: TRBV5-1
CDR3: ASSFGQGFYGYT

J: TRBJ2-5
V: TRBV7-6
CDR3: ASSLGTVTQETQY

J: TRBJ1-1
V: TRBV6-5
CDR3: ASSRPTRSGTEAF

J: TRBJ1-6
V: TRBV5-1
CDR3: ASSLAGVRNSPLH

J: TRBJ1-2
V: TRBV12-2
CDR3: ASRLSPLNNYGYT

J: TRBJ1-5
V: TRBV27
CDR3: ASSRTGASNQPQH

J: TRBJ2-3
V: TRBV10-2
CDR3: ASSESRQGAGTDTQY

J: TRBJ1-6
V: TRBV3-1/TRBV3-2
CDR3: ASSPYPGQGNSPLH

J: TRBJ2-5
V: TRBV18
CDR3: ASSPRGQETQY

J: TRBJ1-5
V: TRBV29-1
CDR3: SVGYRDQPQH

J: TRBJ1-1
V: TRBV5-4
CDR3: ASSSSGQLNTEAF

J: TRBJ1-5
V: TRBV19
CDR3: ASSSRDRGEGQPQH

J: TRBJ1-1
V: TRBV5-1
CDR3: ASSLDTVVGTEAF

J: TRBJ2-5
V: TRBV4-3
CDR3: ASSQDQGSGGAQETQY

J: TRBJ2-2
V: TRBV5-4
CDR3: ASSRGQGRTGELF

J: TRBJ1-4
V: TRBV5-1
CDR3: ASSPGQPGEKLF

J: TRBJ1-5
V: TRBV4-2
CDR3: ASSQRDQPQH

J: TRBJ2-7
V: TRBV7-2
CDR3: ASSYRTGAPYEQY

J: TRBJ1-1
V: TRBV19
CDR3: ASTSSAPFKAF

J: TRBJ2-7
V: TRBV6-1
CDR3: ASSVLTQAGGSYEQY

J: TRBJ1-4
V: TRBV10-3
CDR3: AIRGQGSREKLF

J: TRBJ2-5
V: TRBV2
CDR3: ASDRDQETQY

J: TRBJ2-1
V: TRBV11-2
CDR3: ASSLEPISSYNEQF

J: TRBJ2-2
V: TRBV5-1
CDR3: ASSSGTATGELF

J: TRBJ2-6
V: TRBV28
CDR3: ASSLQGVAASGANVLT